This record looks at one TCR beta chain sequence and its context. The data derive from a study of T cells in Graves' hyperthyroidism and ophthalmopathy. RNA transcripts were the template for amplifying TCR beta CDR3 regions. A set of HTBI primers served as the primers for a first-round RT-PCR of the TCR CDR3. A single record per CDR3 protein comes from TCRdb applying MiXCR to the multiplex PCR reads. The sample lists some 440,000 distinct CDR3 sequences; 15% to 19% were seen once. Germline lookup yields CDR1 KGHDR and CDR2 SFDVKD. The CDR3 is 12 residues long. Trimming left V 5 bases short and J 5 bases short, with 6 bases between.

The rearrangement uses TRBV24-1 and TRBJ1-5; D remains ambiguous. This clonotype originated in a woman under 30 with Graves' hyperthyroidism. Sequencing was performed on blood. DNA for the CDR3: TGTGCCACCAGTGCGGGGTATCAGCCCCAGCATTTT. Its protein is CATSAGYQPQHF.